The 21 T cell receptor beta chains given below trace back to one sample, sequenced in a study of blood T cell repertoires in COVID-19. This table comes from immunoSEQ multiplex PCR, and its TCRdb copy is limited to in-frame clones, with some not included. Of 390,000 or so clones listed, nearly 90% were seen once; the top ten hold 5% to 8.5%. Sequenced: peripheral blood. The source is a young man with active or convalescent COVID-19.

The CDR3 bases are TGCGCCAGCAGCCACGAAGGACAGGGCAGTCAGCCCCAGCATTTT. Encoded protein: CASSHEGQGSQPQHF. The V and J genes are TRBV4-1 and TRBJ1-5, with 8 bases that match TRBD1. The J segment lost 6 bases and the V segment lost 3 bases, leaving 7 bases of the junction unmatched. Germline V gene sequence: CDR1 MGHRA, CDR2 YSYEKL. The CDR3 length is 15 residues.

The rearrangement joins TRBV7-2 to TRBJ1-2; D is unclear. V was shortened by 4 bases and J by 3 bases, with 18 bases between the two germline ends. The CDR3 consists of 16 residues. Germline V CDR1 and CDR2: SGHTA, FQGNSA. The CDR3 sequence is CASSYLSGSVDYGYTF. The CDR3 DNA reads TGTGCCAGCAGCTACCTATCGGGGTCTGTGGACTATGGCTACACCTTC.

The CDR3 DNA reads as TGTGCCAGCAGCCAAGATAGGACAGGGGGCCACTATGGCTACACCTTC. It encodes CASSQDRTGGHYGYTF. The chain is built from TRBV4-2 and TRBJ1-2, with TRBD1 matching 11 bases. The J segment lost 3 bases and the V segment lost 0 bases, leaving 3 bases of the junction unmatched. The CDR3 sequence is 16 residues long. The V gene's germline CDR1 is LGHNA and CDR2 YNFKEQ.

V usage is TRBV6-6 and J usage is TRBJ1-6; D uncertain. The CDR3 loop spans 16 amino acids. CDR1 is MNHNY and CDR2 is SVGAGI in the germline V gene (reference sequence). V lost 5 bases to trimming and J lost 0 bases, with 11 bases between them. The CDR3 DNA follows: TGTGCCAGCAGTACGGAGTCGAGCTCCTATAATTCACCCCTCCACTTT. It translates to CASSTESSSYNSPLHF.

To note about this clone: The same CDR3 can be traced to other DNA sequences in this sample. The chain has TRBV7-9 and TRBJ2-5; weak D call: TRBD2 (6 bases). Trimming shortened V by 0 bases and J by 5 bases, and 7 bases separated the two germline ends. Germline V gene data show CDR1 as SEHNR and CDR2 as FQNEAQ (reference sequence). The CDR3 extends over 13 amino acids. The CDR3 nucleotides read TGTGCCAGCAGCTTAGCCGGAGGGGAGACCCAGTACTTC. It translates to CASSLAGGETQYF.

This clone has just one count. CDR3 sequence (DNA): TGTGCCAGTAGTATGGGGAGTGGCTACACCTTC. It is translated as CASSMGSGYTF. The chain has TRBV19 and TRBJ1-2; D ambiguous. Germline CDR1 and CDR2: LNHDA and SQIVND (reference sequence). V was shortened by 3 bases and J by 7 bases, with 6 bases between the two germline ends. The CDR3 spans 11 residues.

This chain connects TRBV11-2 to TRBJ2-7; 8 nucleotides match TRBD1. Losses at the gene ends were 6 bases for V and 0 bases for J; bases not matched to a gene: 7. The CDR3 has 15 amino acids. Per the germline V gene, CDR1 is SGHAT and CDR2 is FQNNGV. DNA of the CDR3: TGTGCCAGCAGTTGGGACAGGCACGACTCCTACGAGCAGTACTTC. The encoded protein is CASSWDRHDSYEQYF.

This clone occurred once. The J gene is TRBJ1-2, the V gene TRBV7-2, with 7 bases matching TRBD1. V shed 1 base, J shed 2 bases, and the junction held 4 bases outside the gene matches. CDR1 is SGHTA, CDR2 FQGNSA, per germline. The CDR3 length is 15 residues. The CDR3 spells CASSLGPTGNYGYTF. The CDR3 bases are TGTGCCAGCAGCTTAGGGCCGACAGGGAACTATGGCTACACCTTC.

The CDR3 coding sequence is TGTGCCAGCAGTTACTCCGGGGGTGTGAGCACTGAAGCTTTCTTT. It specifies CASSYSGGVSTEAFF. J is TRBJ1-1 and V is TRBV6-5; possibly TRBD1 for D (5 bases). Trimming cost V 0 bases and J 4 bases, with 12 bases left between them. The V gene's germline CDR1 is MNHEY and CDR2 SVGAGI. CDR3 size: 15 residues.

This chain connects TRBV9 to TRBJ1-1; D is ambiguous. This CDR3 has 13 residues. With 1 base removed from V and 1 base from J, the gap between germline ends came to 5 bases. Germline V gene data show CDR1 as SGDLS and CDR2 as YYNGEE. In DNA, the CDR3 is TGTGCCAGCAGCGTATCGGGGAACACTGAAGCTTTCTTT. Translated: CASSVSGNTEAFF. Variable domain in full (rest from reference TRBV9 and TRBJ1-1): DSGVTQTPKHLITATGQRVTLRCSPRSGDLSVYWYQQSLDQGLQFLIQYYNGEERAKGNILERFSAQQFPDLHSELNLSSLELGDSALYFCASSVSGNTEAFFGQGTRLTVV.

The chain combines TRBV4-3 with TRBJ2-5, with TRBD2 matching over 9 bases. Germline trimming cut 2 bases from V and 3 bases from J; bases unmatched to any gene: 10. There are 17 residues in the CDR3. Germline-derived CDR1 and CDR2 are LGHNA and YSLEER. In DNA, the CDR3 is TGCGCCAGCAGCCAACCCGATAGCGGGAGTCTGAAAGAGACCCAGTACTTC. Amino acids: CASSQPDSGSLKETQYF.

The genes are TRBV5-6 and TRBJ2-7, with D uncertain. The CDR3 sequence is 13 residues long. Looked up from germline, CDR1 is SGHDT and CDR2 is YYEEEE. Trimming stripped 0 bases from V and 3 bases from J, with 7 bases between. The CDR3 sequence is CASSLGQIYEQYF. CDR3 sequence (DNA): TGTGCCAGCAGCTTGGGGCAGATCTACGAGCAGTACTTC.

The rearrangement uses TRBV28 and TRBJ1-2; maybe TRBD1 (6 bases). V lost 7 bases and J 0 bases, leaving 18 bases between the germline ends. The CDR3 length is 16 residues. Germline CDR1 MDHEN, CDR2 SYDVKM. The CDR3 DNA reads as TGTGCCAGCACCGGTGGCTGGGGACAAGCTAACTATGGCTACACCTTC. As protein: CASTGGWGQANYGYTF.

The chain links TRBV24-1 to TRBJ2-7, with 9 bases fitting TRBD1. Germline values: CDR1 KGHDR, CDR2 SFDVKD. The V gene end was trimmed by 3 bases and the J gene end by 4 bases; junction bases not matched to a gene: 9. The CDR3 length is 16 residues. The CDR3 DNA sequence: TGTGCCACCAGTGATCCCACCGGGACAGGGATGTACGAGCAGTACTTC. It encodes CATSDPTGTGMYEQYF.

The chain couples TRBV5-1 to TRBJ1-1, with D possibly matching TRBD1 (5 bases). V lost 0 bases and J 1 base, leaving 10 bases between the germline ends. Germline loops: CDR1 SGHRS, CDR2 YFSETQ. The CDR3 extends over 15 amino acids. CDR3 DNA sequence: TGCGCCAGCAGCTTGGGGGCAGGGAAGAACACTGAAGCTTTCTTT. This encodes CASSLGAGKNTEAFF. Filled out from reference TRBV5-1 and TRBJ1-1, the complete variable domain reads KAGVTQTPRYLIKTRGQQVTLSCSPISGHRSVSWYQQTPGQGLQFLFEYFSETQRNKGNFPGRFSGRQFSNSRSEMNVSTLELGDSALYLCASSLGAGKNTEAFFGQGTRLTVV.

The chain recombines TRBV3-1 (or the pseudogene TRBV3-2) with TRBJ2-3, with 14 bases that match TRBD2. Trimming at V came to 6 bases and at J to 4 bases, leaving 15 bases not matched to a gene. Per the germline V gene, CDR1 is LGHDT and CDR2 is YNNKEL (reference sequence). This CDR3 spans 19 amino acids. The DNA of the CDR3 is TGTGCCAGCAGGCATATTTATGGGACTAGCGGGAGTAGGGCAGATACGCAGTATTTT. As protein: CASRHIYGTSGSRADTQYF.

Here the CDR3 reads CASSTRAGGIPYEQYF. CDR3 bases: TGTGCCAGCAGTACCCGGGCAGGGGGCATTCCCTACGAGCAGTACTTC. The genes are TRBV28 and TRBJ2-7; 8 bases map to TRBD1. CDR3 length equals 16 residues. V shed 5 bases, J shed 2 bases, and the junction held 11 bases outside the gene matches. Per germline, CDR1 MDHEN and CDR2 SYDVKM.

This chain uses TRBV28 with TRBJ1-5, with D hard to call. Germline lookup yields CDR1 MDHEN and CDR2 SYDVKM. V was clipped by 4 bases and J by 0 bases, with 16 bases between them. The CDR3 covers 17 residues. The CDR3 spells CASSSSLPGYSNQPQHF. As DNA, the CDR3 is TGTGCCAGCAGTTCGAGTCTCCCGGGATATAGCAATCAGCCCCAGCATTTT. The whole variable domain, filled in from reference TRBV28 and TRBJ1-5, reads DVKVTQSSRYLVKRTGEKVFLECVQDMDHENMFWYRQDPGLGLRLIYFSYDVKMKEKGDIPEGYSVSREKKERFSLILESASTNQTSMYLCASSSSLPGYSNQPQHFGDGTRLSIL.

The chain carries TRBV3-1 (or the pseudogene TRBV3-2) and TRBJ2-5; the D gene is possibly TRBD1 (6 bases). V lost 1 base and J 3 bases, leaving 9 bases between the germline ends. The CDR3 loop spans 14 amino acids. Germline CDR1 LGHDT, CDR2 YNNKEL (reference sequence). The CDR3 coding sequence is TGTGCCAGCAGCCAAGGGACAGTAGAAGAGACCCAGTACTTC. Protein: CASSQGTVEETQYF.

The V gene is TRBV7-2, the J gene TRBJ2-7; perhaps TRBD1 as D (5 bases). Germline CDR1 is SGHTA and CDR2 is FQGNSA. V was shortened by 3 bases and J by 2 bases, with 11 bases between the two germline ends. CDR3 length equals 14 residues. Written as DNA, the CDR3 is TGTGCCAGCAGCTTGAGTGACAGACCCTACGAGCAGTACTTC. Protein product: CASSLSDRPYEQYF.

The rearrangement joins TRBV27 to TRBJ2-7; 7 nucleotides align to TRBD2. V trimming: 8 bases; J trimming: 5 bases; junction bases outside the gene matches: 6. CDR1 is MNHEY and CDR2 is SMNVEV in the germline V gene (reference sequence). The CDR3 loop spans 12 amino acids. The CDR3 sequence: CASAHAGDEQYF. In DNA form, the CDR3 reads TGTGCCAGCGCACATGCGGGGGACGAGCAGTACTTC.